This T cell receptor beta chain was sequenced for a study of vaccination effects on CD4 cells after COVID-19 (dated by TCRdb to between 2022 and 2023). Regarding the study in general: Participants received two doses of either the BNT162b2 or the mRNA-1273 mRNA SARS-CoV-2 vaccine. Altogether, around 9 COVID-19 convalescent patients and a few SARS-CoV-2-naive healthy vaccine recipients made up the full study. SARS-CoV-2 spike-specific CD4+ TCR repertoires were compared before and after mRNA vaccination in COVID-19 convalescent patients and in infection-naive vaccine recipients. Cultures from other donors in the study were sequenced using the Oncomine TCR Beta short-read assay on an Illumina iSeq 100.

Only one count was recorded for this clone. The antigen this receptor binds is unknown. It has no much larger one-base neighbor in the sample; base qualities were not kept. To identify antigen-specific CD4+ T cell clonotypes by their expansion, the ViraFEST assay first stimulated PBMC with viral peptide pools and then applied TCR sequencing. After approximately eleven days of culture, CD4+ T cells were isolated with the EasySep CD4+ T cell isolation kit. Healthy vaccine recipients had no prior SARS-CoV-2 infection, confirmed by negative nucleocapsid antibodies before and after vaccination. Approximately 2 million PBMC per well were cultured in IMDM with about 4.6% human AB serum, roughly 11 IU/ml IL-2 and gentamicin, plus 10 ug/ml peptides. Half of the culture medium was replaced with fresh IL-2-containing medium on days 3 and 7. Unless otherwise noted, each peptide stimulation condition was cultured in triplicate wells. Using Ficoll-Paque Plus gradient centrifugation, PBMC were separated from whole blood and then either used fresh or cryopreserved at -140C. The overlapping peptide pools covered the spike proteins of SARS-CoV-2 and of the common cold coronaviruses HCoV-NL63, HCoV-OC43 and HCoV-229E. The QIAamp micro DNA kit was used to extract genomic DNA from the cultured CD4+ T cells.

The research as a whole found: Both infection-induced and vaccine-induced clones contracted markedly at late post-vaccination timepoints, which is consistent with waning T cell responses. Among healthy vaccine recipients, nearly all vaccine-induced clones were SARS-CoV-2 mono-reactive, and just 1 of 255 was cross-reactive with common cold coronaviruses. The study was limited by a small number of convalescent patients, and early post-infection timepoints were lacking.

The library came from the immunoSEQ multiplex PCR assay. DNA from the cultured, isolated CD4+ T cells was subjected to TCR beta CDR3 sequencing. The original pipeline was this. Non-productive TCR sequences were discarded, and reads were trimmed to the CDR3 region, with only CDR3s of 7 or more amino acids retained. Antigen-specific clonotypes were identified with the MANAFEST web app by comparing expansion in peptide wells against reference cultures. To count as positive, a clone had to show expansion at FDR<0.05 compared with the reference and with all other wells, an odds ratio above 5, and a frequency above 0.1% in two replicate wells. A clonotype was called cross-reactive if it was significantly expanded both in SARS-CoV-2 spike wells and in at least one common cold coronavirus spike condition. Levenshtein distance calculated with the stringdist R package was used to assess CDR3 similarity, and unrooted trees were constructed with ape in R 3.6.1. TCRdb re-hosts the immuneACCESS table, in-frame sequences only. Its copies lack some clones; in the studies checked, an unresolved V gene accounts for under half of them, and the cause for the rest is not known. V, J and clone size are those of that table, while D and trimming were read from the DNA. Across this sample there are about 70,000 clones, with about four fifths seen only once. The top ten constitute less than 15% of the sample.

This receptor was obtained from a human donor who received a COVID-19 vaccine. Sample: CD4+ T cells from PBMCs cultured with SARS-CoV-2 spike peptides, taken before COVID-19 vaccination. The label giving this sample's cell subset or site can be read as: SARS-CoV-2 spike overlapping peptide pool stimulation.

Read as DNA, the sequence is TGTGCCAGCAGCTTAGGGACTAGGGATTCTGGGGAGCTGTTTTTT. The translation is CASSLGTRDSGELFF. In this chain, TRBV7-3 is recombined with TRBJ2-2; 8 middle bases align to TRBD2. As encoded in the germline V gene, CDR1 is SGHTA while CDR2 is FQGTGA. CDR3 length: 15 amino acids, cysteine to phenylalanine. The sequence is cut down to CDR3 DNA, 45 bases in frame from base 1. V trim: 2 bases; J trim: 8 bases; unmatched bases: 7.